These 29 T cell receptor beta chains were sequenced from one sample in a study of blood T cell repertoires in COVID-19. Assay: immunoSEQ multiplex PCR; the TCRdb copy retains only in-frame clones and omits some. The table has 69,000 or so clones, about 90% seen once. The sequencing input was peripheral blood. Source of these receptors: a man aged 50 or older with acute or convalescent COVID-19.

The chain is built from TRBV27 and TRBJ1-1; D is possibly TRBD1 (5 bases). CDR3 length: 14 residues. Germline CDR1 and CDR2: MNHEY and SMNVEV (reference sequence). V was clipped by 3 bases and J by 5 bases, with 13 bases between them. Here the CDR3 DNA reads TGTGCCAGCAGTTTTACGGGGGACTTGACTGAAGCTTTCTTT. Translation: CASSFTGDLTEAFF.

This chain links TRBV4-2 with TRBJ1-2, with 7 bases that match TRBD1. V lost 0 bases to trimming and J lost 1 base; unmatched junction nucleotides: 5. The germline V gene has CDR1 LGHNA and CDR2 YNFKEQ. This CDR3 has 16 amino acids. The CDR3 region is CASSQDYRGNNYGYTF. In DNA, the CDR3 is TGTGCCAGCAGCCAAGATTACAGGGGAAATAACTATGGCTACACCTTC.

The genes are TRBV15 and TRBJ1-3; the D gene is possibly TRBD1 (5 bases). The CDR3 extends over 17 amino acids. The V gene's germline CDR1 is LNHNV and CDR2 YYDKDF (reference sequence). Trimming cost V 1 base and J 4 bases, with 17 bases left between them. For the CDR3, the DNA is TGTGCCACCAGCAGAGCGGGAGAGAGGGGTCCAGGAAACACCATATATTTT. This encodes CATSRAGERGPGNTIYF. Supplemented by reference TRBV15 and TRBJ1-3, the full variable domain reads DAMVIQNPRYQVTQFGKPVTLSCSQTLNHNVMYWYQQKSSQAPKLLFHYYDKDFNNEADTPDNFQSRRPNTSFCFLDIRSPGLGDTAMYLCATSRAGERGPGNTIYFGEGSWLTVV.

The sample holds a few counts of this clone. The chain links TRBV5-6 to TRBJ1-1; D is unresolved. The V and J ends lost 3 bases and 2 bases respectively, with 11 bases between them. CDR3 length: 14 amino acids. Germline V gene sequence: CDR1 SGHDT, CDR2 YYEEEE. The CDR3 nucleotides are TGTGCCAGCAGCTCCGCCAGGATAAACACTGAAGCTTTCTTT. Translating gives CASSSARINTEAFF.

As concerns this clone: A read error may produce the germline difference seen at one junction end. V gene TRBV12-3 or TRBV12-4 combines with J gene TRBJ2-1, with 7 bases aligning to TRBD2. This CDR3 has 12 residues. CDR3 sequence: CASSFKAGKRLF. The CDR3 nucleotides read TGTGCCAGCAGTTTTAAAGCGGGGAAGCGGCTCTTC.

The gene calls are TRBV19 and TRBJ2-2, with 8 bases that match TRBD2. The length of the CDR3 is 17 residues. The J segment lost 8 bases and the V segment lost 1 base, leaving 12 bases of the junction unmatched. Germline CDR1 reads LNHDA; CDR2 reads SQIVND (reference sequence). CDR3 nucleotide sequence: TGTGCCAGTAGTATAGTAGGAAGCGGGAGACGGGATGGGGAGCTGTTTTTT. It encodes CASSIVGSGRRDGELFF.

The V call is TRBV29-1, the J call TRBJ2-7, with 7 bases identical to TRBD1. From germline, CDR1 is SQVTM and CDR2 ANQGSEA. V lost 4 bases, J lost 3 bases, and 9 bases stayed unmatched. The CDR3 totals 14 residues. Written as DNA, the CDR3 is TGCAGCGTTGGCCGAGGGGGCAGCGACTACGAGCAGTACTTC. Its protein is CSVGRGGSDYEQYF.

This clone appeared a single time. V is TRBV24-1 and J is TRBJ2-5; a possible D gene is TRBD2 (5 bases). The CDR3 extends over 13 amino acids. The ends were cut back, 5 bases at V and 6 bases at J, with 12 bases in the middle. In germline, CDR1 is KGHDR, CDR2 SFDVKD. The CDR3 nucleotides read TGTGCCACCAGTGGTGCAGGACTGCAGACCCAGTACTTC. Residues: CATSGAGLQTQYF.

The V and J genes are TRBV30 and TRBJ1-1, with TRBD1 matching over 9 bases. CDR3 size: 13 residues. V dropped 3 bases and J dropped 10; count of bases not matched to a gene: 9. Germline V gene data show CDR1 as GTSNPN and CDR2 as SVGIG (reference sequence). CDR3 coding DNA: TGTGCCTGGAGGGGAACCGGGACAGGGCGAGCTTTCTTT. It yields the protein CAWRGTGTGRAFF.

The chain employs TRBV19 and TRBJ2-5, with TRBD2 identical over 10 bases. The CDR3 contains 15 residues. V lost 6 bases to trimming and J lost 5 bases; unmatched junction nucleotides: 9. Germline lookup yields CDR1 LNHDA and CDR2 SQIVND (reference sequence). CDR3 nucleotide sequence: TGTGCCAGTAGCACCTCTTTAGCGGGAGGCGAGACCCAGTACTTC. This codes for CASSTSLAGGETQYF.

The V and J genes are TRBV11-2 and TRBJ1-5, with D unresolved. CDR1 SGHAT and CDR2 FQNNGV come from the germline V gene. Deletions cut 0 bases from V and 3 bases from J, with 9 bases between. The CDR3 consists of 15 residues. The CDR3 DNA is TGTGCCAGCAGCTTAGAATCAGGCCCCAATCAGCCCCAGCATTTT. This codes for CASSLESGPNQPQHF.

This clone was recorded once. CDR3 sequence reads: CASSLKLADTGELFF. The DNA for the CDR3 is TGTGCCAGCAGCTTGAAACTAGCGGACACCGGGGAGCTGTTTTTT. J is TRBJ2-2 and V is TRBV11-2; 8 bases align to TRBD2. Germline CDR1 SGHAT, CDR2 FQNNGV. V lost 3 bases, J lost 3 bases, and 3 bases stayed unmatched. The length of the CDR3 is 15 residues.

The V gene is TRBV6-1, the J gene TRBJ1-5; TRBD1 matches 7 bases. The CDR3 has 18 amino acids. The V segment lost 2 bases and the J segment 2 bases; nucleotides outside the gene matches: 12. Germline V gene lookup returns CDR1 MNHNS and CDR2 SASEGT. The CDR3 DNA reads as TGTGCCAGCAGTGAATTACACAGGGGAGGTGTACGCAATCAGCCCCAGCATTTT. Translation gives CASSELHRGGVRNQPQHF.

The V call is TRBV12-5, the J call TRBJ2-5; 8 positions match TRBD2. This CDR3 is built from 16 residues. Germline CDR1 reads LGHNT; CDR2 reads FRNRAP. Germline trimming cut 1 base from V and 5 bases from J; bases unmatched to any gene: 9. CDR3 residues: CASGLGGAGVRETQYF. The CDR3 nucleotides are TGTGCTAGTGGTTTGGGGGGAGCGGGAGTGCGTGAGACCCAGTACTTC.

This clone was seen just once. The chain combines TRBV2 with TRBJ1-1; D may be TRBD1 (5 bases). CDR1 SNHLY and CDR2 FYNNEI come from the germline V gene. V gave up 2 bases and J gave up 6 bases, with 16 bases separating them. This CDR3 has 15 amino acids. As DNA, the CDR3 is TGTGCCAGCAGTGAATTCATAGGGACTTACCCTGAAGCTTTCTTT. Translation: CASSEFIGTYPEAFF.

V gene TRBV7-2 combines with J gene TRBJ1-6; TRBD1 agrees at 9 bases. Germline V gene data show CDR1 as SGHTA and CDR2 as FQGNSA. The CDR3 totals 15 residues. V was clipped by 4 bases and J by 5 bases; unmatched bases: 3. Written as DNA, the CDR3 is TGTGCCAGCAGCTCACAGGGGGCCAATAATTCACCCCTCCACTTT. Translated, it gives CASSSQGANNSPLHF.

The rearrangement joins TRBV19 to TRBJ2-7, with 11 bases aligning to TRBD2. V shed 0 bases and J 5 bases; nucleotides not matched to a gene: 12. Germline V gene lookup returns CDR1 LNHDA and CDR2 SQIVND (reference sequence). The CDR3 has 18 residues. The CDR3 sequence is CASSIEASGRPGGHEQYF. As DNA, the CDR3 is TGTGCCAGTAGTATAGAGGCTAGCGGGAGGCCAGGAGGCCACGAGCAGTACTTC.

V usage is TRBV2 and J usage is TRBJ1-1, with TRBD1 matching 9 bases. Trimming cost V 8 bases and J 5 bases; bases outside gene matches: 3. The CDR3 totals 12 residues. CDR1 is SNHLY and CDR2 is FYNNEI in the germline V gene. The CDR3 is CASRTGVTEAFF. CDR3 DNA: TGTGCCAGCCGGACAGGGGTTACTGAAGCTTTCTTT.

This clone has a single count. The V call is TRBV4-3, the J call TRBJ1-1, with no clear D. V was pared by 5 bases and J by 1 base, with 8 bases between. Germline assignment: CDR1 LGHNA and CDR2 YSLEER. This CDR3 is built from 13 residues. Here the CDR3 DNA reads TGCGCCAGCAGCTATACCGGGAACACTGAAGCTTTCTTT. Encoded protein: CASSYTGNTEAFF.

The genes are TRBV15 and TRBJ1-1; 7 positions agree with TRBD1. The germline gives CDR1 LNHNV, CDR2 YYDKDF (reference sequence). Trimming at V came to 5 bases and at J to 1 base, leaving 4 bases not matched to a gene. This CDR3 has 14 residues. The CDR3 sequence: CATSSRTGNTEAFF. CDR3 nucleotides: TGTGCCACCAGCTCACGGACAGGGAACACTGAAGCTTTCTTT.

This clone was seen only once. The chain combines TRBV21-1 with TRBJ2-7; the table names TRBD2, a call not compared with the DNA. TRBV21-1 is classified as a pseudogene. The CDR3 runs 18 residues. This CDR3 is CASSQRKLAPDRSYEQYF. The CDR3, as DNA: TGTGCCAGCAGCCAACGCAAACTAGCGCCCGATCGGTCCTACGAGCAGTACTTC.

This clone was recorded once. The chain recombines TRBV9 with TRBJ2-3, with 8 bases matching TRBD2. Germline V gives CDR1 SGDLS, CDR2 YYNGEE. Trimming cost V 0 bases and J 0 bases; bases outside gene matches: 3. The CDR3 runs to 16 residues. CDR3 in DNA: TGTGCCAGCAGCGTAGGTGCTAGCGGGAGCACAGATACGCAGTATTTT. As protein: CASSVGASGSTDTQYF.

CDR3 bases: TGCGCCAGCAGTAGTAGCGGGAGTCTACCTCAAGAGACCCAGTACTTC. Amino acids: CASSSSGSLPQETQYF. The chain is built from TRBV5-1 and TRBJ2-5; 9 nucleotides agree with TRBD2. CDR3 length: 16 residues. V shed 5 bases, J shed 2 bases, and the junction held 10 bases outside the gene matches. The germline V gene has CDR1 SGHRS and CDR2 YFSETQ.

This clone was observed a single time. V is TRBV6-5 and J is TRBJ1-2; the match to TRBD1 covers 7 bases. Germline V CDR1 and CDR2: MNHEY, SVGAGI. This CDR3 has 15 residues. V lost 0 bases to trimming and J lost 6 bases; unmatched junction nucleotides: 7. CDR3 loop: CASSYSWTGSDGYTF. DNA for the CDR3: TGTGCCAGCAGTTACTCTTGGACAGGATCTGATGGCTACACCTTC.

The chain has TRBV19 and TRBJ1-5; D remains unclear. The V end lost 6 bases, the J end lost 1 base, and 10 bases lay between the germline ends. The V gene's germline CDR1 is LNHDA and CDR2 SQIVND (reference sequence). The CDR3 has 14 amino acids. The CDR3 nucleotides are TGTGCCAGTAGCAACAGTGCGAGCAATCAGCCCCAGCATTTT. This encodes CASSNSASNQPQHF.

The chain carries TRBV5-1 and TRBJ2-1; D call uncertain. Germline V lookup: CDR1 SGHRS, CDR2 YFSETQ. The CDR3 runs to 14 residues. Trimming stripped 3 bases from V and 6 bases from J, with 13 bases between. CDR3 protein: CASSSRLGSNEQFF. The CDR3 DNA is TGCGCCAGCAGCTCTCGACTCGGTAGCAATGAGCAGTTCTTC.

V usage is TRBV7-6 and J usage is TRBJ2-7; tentatively, D is TRBD2 (6 bases). The germline gives CDR1 SGHVS, CDR2 FNYEAQ. The germline V and J ends were trimmed by 5 bases and 7 bases, with 27 bases remaining between them. This CDR3 is built from 17 residues. CDR3 region: CASSLDMEGLKASEQYF. The CDR3 bases are TGTGCCAGCAGCCTAGATATGGAGGGGCTGAAGGCGAGTGAGCAGTACTTC.

The chain has TRBV6-2 or TRBV6-3 and TRBJ2-7, with D possibly being TRBD2 (5 bases). Looked up from germline, CDR1 is MNHEY and CDR2 is SVGEGT. CDR3 length equals 11 residues. Trimming removed 5 bases from V and 5 bases from J, with 7 bases in between. CDR3: CASSIGNEQYF. The DNA of the CDR3 is TGTGCCAGCAGTATCGGGAACGAGCAGTACTTC.

The rearrangement links TRBV6-5 to TRBJ2-1, with D possibly matching TRBD2 (6 bases). Germline CDR1 MNHEY, CDR2 SVGAGI. CDR3 length: 13 amino acids. Trimming left V 7 bases short and J 9 bases short, with 16 bases between. The CDR3 DNA is TGTGCCAGCACCATGGGGGGTGGCGGTGAGCAGTTCTTC. This codes for CASTMGGGGEQFF.